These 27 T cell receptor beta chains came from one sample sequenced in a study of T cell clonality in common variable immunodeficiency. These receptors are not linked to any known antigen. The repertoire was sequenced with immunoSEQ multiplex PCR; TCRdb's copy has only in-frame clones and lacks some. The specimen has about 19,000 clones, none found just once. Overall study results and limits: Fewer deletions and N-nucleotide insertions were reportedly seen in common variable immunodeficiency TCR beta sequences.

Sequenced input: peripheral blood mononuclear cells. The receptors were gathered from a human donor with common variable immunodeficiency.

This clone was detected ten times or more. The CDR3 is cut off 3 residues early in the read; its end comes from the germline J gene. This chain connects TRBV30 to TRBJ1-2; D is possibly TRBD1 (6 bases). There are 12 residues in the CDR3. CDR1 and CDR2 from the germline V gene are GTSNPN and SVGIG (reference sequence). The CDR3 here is CAWIAQGFSYTF. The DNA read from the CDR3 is TGTGCCTGGATTGCTCAGGGGTTTAGC.

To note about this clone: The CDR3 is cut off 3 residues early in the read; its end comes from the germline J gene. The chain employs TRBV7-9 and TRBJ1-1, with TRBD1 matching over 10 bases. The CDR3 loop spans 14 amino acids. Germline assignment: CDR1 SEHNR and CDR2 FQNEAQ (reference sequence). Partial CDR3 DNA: TGTGCCAGCAGCTTATGGACAGGGGGTTCTCAA. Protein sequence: CASSLWTGGSQ. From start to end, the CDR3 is CASSLWTGGSQAFF.

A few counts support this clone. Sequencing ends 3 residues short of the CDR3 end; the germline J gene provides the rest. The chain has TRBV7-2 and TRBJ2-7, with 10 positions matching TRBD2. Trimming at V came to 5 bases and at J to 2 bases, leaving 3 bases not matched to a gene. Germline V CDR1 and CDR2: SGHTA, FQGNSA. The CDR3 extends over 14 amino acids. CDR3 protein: CASSLTSGTYEQYF. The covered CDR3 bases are TGTGCCAGCAGCCTTACTAGCGGGACCTACGAG.

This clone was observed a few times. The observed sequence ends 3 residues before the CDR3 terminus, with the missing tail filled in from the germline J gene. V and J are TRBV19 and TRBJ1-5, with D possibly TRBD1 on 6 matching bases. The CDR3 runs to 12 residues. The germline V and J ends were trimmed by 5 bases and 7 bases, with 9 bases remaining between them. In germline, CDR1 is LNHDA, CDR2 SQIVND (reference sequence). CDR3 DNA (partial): TGTGCCAGTAGTCAGGGGTACCAGCCC. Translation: CASSQGYQP. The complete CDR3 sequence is CASSQGYQPQHF.

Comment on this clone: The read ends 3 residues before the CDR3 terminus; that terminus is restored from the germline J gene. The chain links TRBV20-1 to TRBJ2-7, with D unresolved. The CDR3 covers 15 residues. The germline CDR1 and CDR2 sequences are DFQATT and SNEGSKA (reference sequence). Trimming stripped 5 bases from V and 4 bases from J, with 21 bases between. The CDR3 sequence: CSAEGLRQKTYEQYF. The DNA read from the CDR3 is TGCAGTGCTGAAGGGTTAAGACAAAAGACATACGAG.

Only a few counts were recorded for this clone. The CDR3 DNA, read in part, is TGTGCCAGCAGCTTAACGCTAGGGGAAACTGAA. Encoded protein: CASSLTLGETE. The complete CDR3 sequence is CASSLTLGETEAFF. The V call is TRBV7-3, the J call TRBJ1-1, with D possibly matching TRBD1 (5 bases). From the germline J gene comes the end of the CDR3, since the read stops 3 residues before it. CDR1 and CDR2 (germline): SGHTA, FQGTGA. The V end was cut by 0 bases, the J end by 5 bases, with 10 bases between. This CDR3 region has 14 residues.

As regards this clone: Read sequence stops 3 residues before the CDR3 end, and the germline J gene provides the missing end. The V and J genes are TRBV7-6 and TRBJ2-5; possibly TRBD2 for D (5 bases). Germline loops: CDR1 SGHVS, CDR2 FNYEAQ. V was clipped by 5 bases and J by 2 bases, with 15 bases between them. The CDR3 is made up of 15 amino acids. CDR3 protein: CASSPILGEQETQYF. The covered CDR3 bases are TGTGCCAGCAGCCCCATCCTCGGGGAACAAGAGACC.

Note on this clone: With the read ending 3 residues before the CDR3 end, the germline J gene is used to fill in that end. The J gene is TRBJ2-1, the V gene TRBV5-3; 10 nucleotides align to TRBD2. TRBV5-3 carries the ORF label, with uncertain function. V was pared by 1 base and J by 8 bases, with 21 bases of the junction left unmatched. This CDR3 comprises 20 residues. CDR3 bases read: TGTGCCAGAAGCTTGCGGCGGAGTCAGCGGGGGGGCGGCTTACTCTATGAG. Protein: CARSLRRSQRGGGLLYE. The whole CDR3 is CARSLRRSQRGGGLLYEQFF.

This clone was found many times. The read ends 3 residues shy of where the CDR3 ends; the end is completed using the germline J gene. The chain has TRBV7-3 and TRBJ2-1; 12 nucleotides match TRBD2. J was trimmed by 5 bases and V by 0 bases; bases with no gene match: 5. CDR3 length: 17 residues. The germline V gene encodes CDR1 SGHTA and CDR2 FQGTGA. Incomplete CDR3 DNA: TGTGCCAGCAGCTTAACGACTAGCGGGAGTTTCCACAATGAG. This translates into CASSLTTSGSFHNE. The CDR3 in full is CASSLTTSGSFHNEQFF. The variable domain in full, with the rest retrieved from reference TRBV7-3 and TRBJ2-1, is GAGVSQTPSNKVTEKGKYVELRCDPISGHTALYWYRQSLGQGPEFLIYFQGTGAADDSGLPNDRFFAVRPEGSVSTLKIQRTERGDSAVYLCASSLTTSGSFHNEQFFGPGTRLTVL.

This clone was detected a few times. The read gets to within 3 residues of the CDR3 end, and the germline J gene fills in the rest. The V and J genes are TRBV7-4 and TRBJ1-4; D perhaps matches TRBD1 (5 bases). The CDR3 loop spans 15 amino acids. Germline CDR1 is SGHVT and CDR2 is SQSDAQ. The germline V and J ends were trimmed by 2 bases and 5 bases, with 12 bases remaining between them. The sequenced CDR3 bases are TGTGCCAGCAGCTTATTTCAGGGTTCAAATGAAAAA. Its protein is CASSLFQGSNEK. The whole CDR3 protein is CASSLFQGSNEKLFF. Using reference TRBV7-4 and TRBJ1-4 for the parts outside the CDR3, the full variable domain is GAGVSQSPRYKVAKRGRDVALRCDSISGHVTLYWYRQTLGQGSEVLTYSQSDAQRDKSGRPSGRFSAERPERSVSTLKIQRTEQGDSAVYLCASSLFQGSNEKLFFGSGTQLSVL.

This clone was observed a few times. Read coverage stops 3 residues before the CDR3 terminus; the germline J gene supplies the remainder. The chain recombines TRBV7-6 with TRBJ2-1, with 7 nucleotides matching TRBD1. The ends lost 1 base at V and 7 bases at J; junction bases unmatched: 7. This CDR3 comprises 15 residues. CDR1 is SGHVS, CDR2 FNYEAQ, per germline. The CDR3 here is CASSLEGGVFNEQFF. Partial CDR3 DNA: TGTGCCAGCAGCTTAGAAGGGGGCGTGTTTAATGAG.

CDR3 DNA, as far as it was read: TGTGCCTGGAGTGGTTCCCAGGGACAATCCTACGAG. Its translation is CAWSGSQGQSYE. The CDR3, in full, reads CAWSGSQGQSYEQYF. This chain links TRBV30 with TRBJ2-7, with D possibly TRBD1 on 6 matching bases. The read comes to an end 3 residues before the CDR3 does, leaving the germline J gene to fill in the end. Per germline, CDR1 GTSNPN and CDR2 SVGIG (reference sequence). Trimming shortened V by 1 base and J by 1 base, and 14 bases separated the two germline ends. CDR3 size: 15 residues.

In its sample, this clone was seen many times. CDR3 loop: CSARRWGVITEAFF. The sequenced part of the CDR3 DNA is TGCAGTGCTAGGAGGTGGGGGGTGATCACTGAA. V and J are TRBV20-1 and TRBJ1-1; D is possibly TRBD1 (5 bases). With the read ending 3 residues before the CDR3 end, the germline J gene is used to fill in that end. The CDR3 consists of 14 residues. Looked up from germline, CDR1 is DFQATT and CDR2 is SNEGSKA (reference sequence). Trimming took off 3 bases at V and 4 bases at J, with 15 bases between the two ends.

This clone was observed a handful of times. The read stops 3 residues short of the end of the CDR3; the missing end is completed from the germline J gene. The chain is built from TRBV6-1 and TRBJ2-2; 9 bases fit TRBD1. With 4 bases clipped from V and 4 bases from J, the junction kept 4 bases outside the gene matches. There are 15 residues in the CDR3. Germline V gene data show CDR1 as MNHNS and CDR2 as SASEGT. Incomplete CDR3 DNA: TGTGCCAGCAGTGTTTCGACAGGGGGCACCGGGGAG. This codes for CASSVSTGGTGE. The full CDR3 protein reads CASSVSTGGTGELFF.

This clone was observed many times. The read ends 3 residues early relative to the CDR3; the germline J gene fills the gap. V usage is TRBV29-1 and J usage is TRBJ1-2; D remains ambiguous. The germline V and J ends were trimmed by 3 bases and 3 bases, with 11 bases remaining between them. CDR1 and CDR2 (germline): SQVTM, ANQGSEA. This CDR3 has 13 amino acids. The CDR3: CSVESGIDYGYTF. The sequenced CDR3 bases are TGCAGCGTTGAGTCGGGTATCGACTATGGC.

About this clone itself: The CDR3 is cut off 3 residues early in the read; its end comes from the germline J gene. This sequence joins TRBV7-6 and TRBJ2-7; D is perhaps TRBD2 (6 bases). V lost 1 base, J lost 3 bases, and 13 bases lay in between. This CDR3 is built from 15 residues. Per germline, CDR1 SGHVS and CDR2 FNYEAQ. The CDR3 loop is CASSLDSSGHYEQYF. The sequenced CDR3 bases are TGTGCCAGCAGCTTAGATAGTAGCGGACACTACGAG. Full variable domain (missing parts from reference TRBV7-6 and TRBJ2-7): GAGVSQSPRYKVTKRGQDVALRCDPISGHVSLYWYRQALGQGPEFLTYFNYEAQQDKSGLPNDRFSAERPEGSISTLTIQRTEQRDSAMYRCASSLDSSGHYEQYFGPGTRLTVT.

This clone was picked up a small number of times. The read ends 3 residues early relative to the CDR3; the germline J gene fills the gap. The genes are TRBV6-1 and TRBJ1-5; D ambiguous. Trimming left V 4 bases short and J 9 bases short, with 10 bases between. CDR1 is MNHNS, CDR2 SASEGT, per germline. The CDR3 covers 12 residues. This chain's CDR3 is CASSGNVRPQHF. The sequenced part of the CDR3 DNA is TGTGCCAGCAGTGGTAATGTGCGGCCC.

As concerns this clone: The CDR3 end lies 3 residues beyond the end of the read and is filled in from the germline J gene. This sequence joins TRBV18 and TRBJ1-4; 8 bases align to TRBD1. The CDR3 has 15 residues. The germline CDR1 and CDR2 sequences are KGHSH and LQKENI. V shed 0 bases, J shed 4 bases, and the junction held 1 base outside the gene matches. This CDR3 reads CASSPPGQVNEKLFF. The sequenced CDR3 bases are TGTGCCAGCTCACCACCGGGACAGGTTAATGAAAAA.

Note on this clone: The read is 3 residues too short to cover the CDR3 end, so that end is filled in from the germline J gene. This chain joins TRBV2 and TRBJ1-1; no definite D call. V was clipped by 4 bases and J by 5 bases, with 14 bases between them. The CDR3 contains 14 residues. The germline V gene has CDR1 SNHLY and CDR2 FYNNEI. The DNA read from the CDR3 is TGTGCCAGCAGTGGTTCCGGGTTGGATACTGAA. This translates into CASSGSGLDTE. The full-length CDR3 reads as CASSGSGLDTEAFF.

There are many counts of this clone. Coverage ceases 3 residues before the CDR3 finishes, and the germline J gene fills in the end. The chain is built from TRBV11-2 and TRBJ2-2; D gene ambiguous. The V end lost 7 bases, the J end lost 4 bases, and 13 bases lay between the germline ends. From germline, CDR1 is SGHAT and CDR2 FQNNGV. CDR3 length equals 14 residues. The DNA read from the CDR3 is TGTGCCAGCACCCAAGGCTGGGCCACCGGGGAG. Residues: CASTQGWATGE. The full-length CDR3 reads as CASTQGWATGELFF.

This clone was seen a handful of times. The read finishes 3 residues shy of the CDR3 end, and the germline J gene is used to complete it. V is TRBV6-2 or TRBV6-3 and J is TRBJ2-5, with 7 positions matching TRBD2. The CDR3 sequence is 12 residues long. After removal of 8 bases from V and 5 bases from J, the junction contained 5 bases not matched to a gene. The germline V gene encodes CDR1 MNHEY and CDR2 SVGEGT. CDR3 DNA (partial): TGTGCCAGCTCGACTAGCTCCGAGACC. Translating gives CASSTSSET. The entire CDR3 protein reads CASSTSSETQYF.

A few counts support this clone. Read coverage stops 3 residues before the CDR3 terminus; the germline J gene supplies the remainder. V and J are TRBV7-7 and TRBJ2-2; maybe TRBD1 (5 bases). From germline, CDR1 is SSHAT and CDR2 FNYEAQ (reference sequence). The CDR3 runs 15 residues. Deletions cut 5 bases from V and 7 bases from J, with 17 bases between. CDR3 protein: CASSQDSSWGGELFF. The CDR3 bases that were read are TGTGCCAGCAGCCAAGACAGTTCCTGGGGCGGGGAG.

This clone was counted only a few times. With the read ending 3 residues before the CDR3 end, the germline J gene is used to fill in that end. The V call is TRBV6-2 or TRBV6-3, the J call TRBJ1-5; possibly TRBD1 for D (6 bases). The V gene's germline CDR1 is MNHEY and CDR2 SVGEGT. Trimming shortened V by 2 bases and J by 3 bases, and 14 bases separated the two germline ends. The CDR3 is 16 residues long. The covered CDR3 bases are TGTGCCAGCAGTTACCGGCGACAGGTTAACAATCAGCCC. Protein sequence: CASSYRRQVNNQP. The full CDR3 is CASSYRRQVNNQPQHF.

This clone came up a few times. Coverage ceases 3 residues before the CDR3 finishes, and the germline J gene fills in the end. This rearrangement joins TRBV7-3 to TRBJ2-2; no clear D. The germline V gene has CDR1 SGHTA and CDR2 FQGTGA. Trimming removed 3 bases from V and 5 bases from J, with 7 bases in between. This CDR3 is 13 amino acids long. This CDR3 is CASSLRRTGELFF. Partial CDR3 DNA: TGTGCCAGCAGCTTGCGGCGGACCGGGGAG.

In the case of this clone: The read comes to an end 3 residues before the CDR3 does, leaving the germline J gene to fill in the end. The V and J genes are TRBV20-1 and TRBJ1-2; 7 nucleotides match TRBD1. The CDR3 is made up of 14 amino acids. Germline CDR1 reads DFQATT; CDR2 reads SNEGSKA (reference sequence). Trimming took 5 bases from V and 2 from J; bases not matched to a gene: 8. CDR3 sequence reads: CSAPPGTANYGYTF. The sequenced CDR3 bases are TGCAGTGCTCCCCCAGGGACAGCAAACTATGGC.

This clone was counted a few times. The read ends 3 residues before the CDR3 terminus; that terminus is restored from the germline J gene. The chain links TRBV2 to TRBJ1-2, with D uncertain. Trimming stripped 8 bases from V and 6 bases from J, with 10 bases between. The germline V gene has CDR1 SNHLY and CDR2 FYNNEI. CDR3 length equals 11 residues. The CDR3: CASLLQNGYTF. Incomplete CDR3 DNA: TGTGCCAGCTTACTCCAAAATGGC.

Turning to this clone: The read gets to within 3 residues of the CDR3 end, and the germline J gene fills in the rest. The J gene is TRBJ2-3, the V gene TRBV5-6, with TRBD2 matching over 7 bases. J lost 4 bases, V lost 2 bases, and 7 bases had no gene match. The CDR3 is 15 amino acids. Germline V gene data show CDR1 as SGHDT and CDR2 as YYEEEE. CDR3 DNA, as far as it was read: TGTGCCAGCAGCTTACAAGGGACTATAGCAGATACG. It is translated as CASSLQGTIADT. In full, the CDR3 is CASSLQGTIADTQYF.